The 8 T cell receptor beta chains below all came from one sample that was sequenced in a study of human T cells and chemical hapten exposure. TCRdb redid the calling of the RACE reads with MiXCR, one entry per CDR3 protein. The table records about 98,000 distinct CDR3 sequences, 10% to 12% of them present only once. Time point of the sample: pre-sensitization, week 0. Sample treatment: therapeutic diphenylcyclopropenone sensitization with weekly scalp DPC. The sample here was whole blood, taken in connection with sensitization to the hapten diphenylcyclopropenone (DPC). These receptor sequences come from a woman aged 55-75 years with alopecia areata. Some clones in this sample may be carry-over from other donors' samples.

This clonotype has a count of ten or more. This sequence joins TRBV30 and TRBJ2-3; D is unclear. V was clipped by 0 bases and J by 4 bases, with 2 bases between them. The CDR3 is made up of 11 amino acids. The germline CDR1 and CDR2 sequences are GTSNPN and SVGIG (reference sequence). The CDR3 region is CAWSVSDTQYF. The CDR3 DNA reads as TGTGCCTGGAGTGTTTCAGATACGCAGTATTTT.

The chain employs TRBV5-1 and TRBJ1-1; unclear D gene. This CDR3 spans 14 amino acids. The ends were cut back, 4 bases at V and 0 bases at J, with 10 bases in the middle. The V gene's germline CDR1 is SGHRS and CDR2 YFSETQ. CDR3 sequence reads: CASSPAGLNTEAFF. Written as DNA, the CDR3 is TGCGCCAGCAGCCCGGCGGGTTTGAACACTGAAGCTTTCTTT.

This chain links TRBV29-1 with TRBJ2-7; TRBD2 might be the D (6 bases). The CDR3 runs to 16 residues. Germline V gene data show CDR1 as SQVTM and CDR2 as ANQGSEA. The V gene lost 4 bases and the J gene lost 7 bases, with 26 bases spanning the gap. The CDR3 region has the DNA TGCAGCGTTGGCTCCCAGAGTGATCCAAGGGCGGGGGAGCAGTACTTC. Translating gives CSVGSQSDPRAGEQYF.

On this clonotype: A much larger clone sits a single nucleotide away, making a read error possible. The chain employs TRBV2 and TRBJ2-7, with TRBD1 identical over 9 bases. V dropped 8 bases and J dropped 6; count of bases not matched to a gene: 11. The CDR3 is 14 residues long. Per the germline V gene, CDR1 is SNHLY and CDR2 is FYNNEI. In nucleotides, the CDR3 is TGTGCCAGCGGCCGACAGGGGGGCAGTACCGAGCAGTACTTC. This encodes CASGRQGGSTEQYF.

This clonotype has a count of ten or more. This chain links TRBV12-3 or TRBV12-4 with TRBJ1-2, with D uncertain. This CDR3 region has 13 residues. V was trimmed by 1 base and J by 13 bases, leaving 16 bases between them. The DNA of the CDR3 is TGTGCCAGCAGTTTAGGGGGATCTATGAGGTCCACCTTC. As protein: CASSLGGSMRSTF.

A remark on this clonotype: A clone one base away is much larger, so this may be a read error. The V call is TRBV20-1, the J call TRBJ2-1; D may match TRBD1 or TRBD2 (5 bases each). CDR1 is DFQATT and CDR2 is SNEGSKA in the germline V gene (reference sequence). CDR3 length: 13 amino acids. V was cut by 4 bases and J by 8 bases, with 15 bases left in between. The CDR3 DNA follows: TGCAGTGCTAAAAATCGGGGCCCCGATGAGCAGTTCTTC. Translating gives CSAKNRGPDEQFF.

This clonotype occurred a few times. The chain employs TRBV3-1 and TRBJ1-5; D remains ambiguous. The CDR3 extends over 15 amino acids. V was clipped by 0 bases and J by 2 bases, with 8 bases between them. Per the germline V gene, CDR1 is LGHDT and CDR2 is YNNKEL (reference sequence). The CDR3 sequence: CASSQDTTGNQPQHF. In DNA form, the CDR3 reads TGTGCCAGCAGCCAAGATACAACGGGCAATCAGCCCCAGCATTTT.

This clonotype was counted at least ten times. The chain uses TRBV20-1 and TRBJ1-6; no clear D. V gave up 3 bases and J gave up 6 bases, with 12 bases separating them. The CDR3 is made up of 14 amino acids. CDR1 is DFQATT, CDR2 SNEGSKA, per germline (reference sequence). CDR3 residues: CSASSTAFNSPLHF. As DNA, the CDR3 is TGCAGTGCTAGTAGTACAGCTTTTAATTCACCCCTCCACTTT.